The 30 T cell receptor beta chains below all came from one sample that was sequenced in a study of cytomegalovirus exposure and HLA in healthy donors listed by TCRdb under 2017. The method behind the library was the immunoSEQ multiplex PCR assay. A mixture of 60 forward primers for TCR Vbeta segments and 13 reverse primers for TCR Jbeta segments was used in the multiplex PCR. The immuneACCESS repertoire file appears here via TCRdb, limited to in-frame rearrangements. These files lack a portion of the clones; in checked studies, under half of the deficit traces to unresolved V genes, and the cause of the others is not known. Recorded for this sample are 130,000 or so clones; approximately 60% of them occurred a single time. 2% to 3% of the sample is held by the ten biggest clonotypes. The specimen was PBMCs. The receptor set was obtained from a woman in her thirties or forties in good health and CMV-seronegative.

The chain combines TRBV28 with TRBJ2-1; TRBD2 aligns across 12 bases. Trimming at V came to 6 bases and at J to 8 bases, leaving 11 bases not matched to a gene. This CDR3 has 16 amino acids. Germline V gene lookup returns CDR1 MDHEN and CDR2 SYDVKM. The CDR3 sequence is CASSSFSRTSGDEQFF. In DNA form, the CDR3 reads TGTGCCAGCAGCTCCTTCTCCCGGACTAGCGGGGATGAGCAGTTCTTC.

This rearrangement joins TRBV4-1 to TRBJ1-4, with D possibly being TRBD1 (5 bases). V lost 6 bases and J lost 7, with 12 bases in between. The CDR3 is 13 amino acids. CDR1 and CDR2 (germline): MGHRA, YSYEKL. DNA for the CDR3: TGCGCCAGCAGGTCCGGGACTGGTGAAAAACTGTTTTTT. The encoded protein is CASRSGTGEKLFF.

The chain combines TRBV6-5 with TRBJ2-7, with 8 bases that match TRBD1. This CDR3 has 15 amino acids. The germline CDR1 and CDR2 sequences are MNHEY and SVGAGI. V lost 6 bases, J lost 2 bases, and 9 bases stayed unmatched. The CDR3 sequence: CASSPVQGEAYEQYF. In nucleotides, the CDR3 is TGTGCCAGCAGCCCAGTACAGGGGGAAGCCTACGAGCAGTACTTC.

This clone was counted between two and nine times. DNA of the CDR3: TGTGCCAGCAGCGTTACCGGGACAGGGATCTATGGCTACACCTTC. Protein: CASSVTGTGIYGYTF. The chain has TRBV27 and TRBJ1-2; the match to TRBD1 covers 9 bases. V shed 6 bases and J 4 bases; nucleotides not matched to a gene: 9. CDR3 length: 15 residues. Per germline, CDR1 MNHEY and CDR2 SMNVEV (reference sequence).

This clone occurred a few times. The chain employs TRBV5-1 and TRBJ2-1; D perhaps matches TRBD1 (6 bases). Between the trimmed V and J ends, which lost 2 bases and 7 bases, there was a span of 13 bases. The germline V gene encodes CDR1 SGHRS and CDR2 YFSETQ. CDR3 size: 14 residues. The CDR3 is CASSLNRVFNEQFF. The CDR3 DNA reads TGCGCCAGCAGCTTAAACAGGGTCTTTAATGAGCAGTTCTTC.

The sample holds one count of this clone. The chain has TRBV9 and TRBJ2-3, with TRBD2 matching over 9 bases. This CDR3 is 15 amino acids long. The ends lost 0 bases at V and 4 bases at J; junction bases unmatched: 3. Per the germline V gene, CDR1 is SGDLS and CDR2 is YYNGEE. The CDR3 spells CASSVGRGGADTQYF. The CDR3 nucleotides are TGTGCCAGCAGCGTAGGGCGGGGGGGTGCAGATACGCAGTATTTT. The full variable domain, rest sourced from reference TRBV9 and TRBJ2-3, is DSGVTQTPKHLITATGQRVTLRCSPRSGDLSVYWYQQSLDQGLQFLIQYYNGEERAKGNILERFSAQQFPDLHSELNLSSLELGDSALYFCASSVGRGGADTQYFGPGTRLTVL.

The CDR3 reads CASSQDQGLAGAQGTQYF. The DNA of the CDR3 is TGTGCCAGCAGCCAAGATCAGGGGCTAGCGGGGGCTCAGGGGACCCAGTACTTC. The chain couples TRBV4-2 to TRBJ2-5, with 10 bases fitting TRBD2. There are 18 residues in the CDR3. The germline gives CDR1 LGHNA, CDR2 YNFKEQ. J gave up 7 bases and V 0 bases, and 14 bases lay outside the gene matches.

This clone was recorded once. The chain couples TRBV7-9 to TRBJ1-1, with D tentatively TRBD1 (6 bases). The V and J ends lost 1 base and 11 bases respectively, with 17 bases between them. The CDR3 extends over 14 amino acids. CDR1 and CDR2 from the germline V gene are SEHNR and FQNEAQ (reference sequence). The CDR3 sequence: CASSLGSGARGAFF. CDR3 bases: TGTGCCAGCAGCTTAGGGTCAGGGGCCCGTGGGGCTTTCTTT.

The rearrangement uses TRBV28 and TRBJ2-1, with D uncertain. The germline V and J ends were trimmed by 8 bases and 0 bases, with 11 bases remaining between them. The CDR3 has 14 amino acids. Germline V gives CDR1 MDHEN, CDR2 SYDVKM. CDR3 sequence reads: CASVLRSSYNEQFF. The CDR3 nucleotides read TGTGCCAGCGTCCTCAGAAGCTCCTACAATGAGCAGTTCTTC.

The chain employs TRBV5-1 and TRBJ2-5, with D perhaps matching TRBD1 (5 bases). The ends were cut back, 4 bases at V and 2 bases at J, with 18 bases in the middle. The CDR3 contains 16 residues. The germline gives CDR1 SGHRS, CDR2 YFSETQ. CDR3 nucleotides: TGCGCCAGCAGCATACGACAGATTCTCCAACAAGAGACCCAGTACTTC. It yields the protein CASSIRQILQQETQYF.

The rearrangement uses TRBV5-1 and TRBJ2-3, with 10 bases identical to TRBD1. J gave up 1 base and V 3 bases, and 2 bases lay outside the gene matches. Germline V lookup: CDR1 SGHRS, CDR2 YFSETQ. The CDR3 covers 15 residues. CDR3 coding DNA: TGCGCCAGCAGCTCCGGACAGGGGGGCACAGATACGCAGTATTTT. As protein: CASSSGQGGTDTQYF.

V is TRBV7-2 and J is TRBJ1-2; TRBD1 matches at 10 bases. The CDR3 is made up of 15 amino acids. CDR1 SGHTA and CDR2 FQGNSA come from the germline V gene. Trimming cost V 6 bases and J 4 bases; bases outside gene matches: 8. The CDR3 region has the DNA TGTGCCAGCAGATCTGACAGGGGGCTTGCCTATGGCTACACCTTC. This gives the protein CASRSDRGLAYGYTF.

This clone has just a few counts. V and J are TRBV19 and TRBJ2-5; perhaps TRBD2 as D (5 bases). Trimming took 4 bases from V and 4 from J, leaving 25 bases between them. The CDR3 covers 18 residues. Germline V CDR1 and CDR2: LNHDA, SQIVND (reference sequence). The CDR3 nucleotides read TGTGCCAGTAGTACCCGCTCGGGAAATCAAATGGGTCTAGAGACCCAGTACTTC. Translation gives CASSTRSGNQMGLETQYF. Looking up the rest from reference TRBV19 and TRBJ2-5 gives the full variable domain: DGGITQSPKYLFRKEGQNVTLSCEQNLNHDAMYWYRQDPGQGLRLIYYSQIVNDFQKGDIAEGYSVSREKKESFPLTVTSAQKNPTAFYLCASSTRSGNQMGLETQYFGPGTRLLVL.

This chain connects TRBV6-6 to TRBJ1-2; TRBD1 might be the D (5 bases). Trimming removed 10 bases at V and 8 bases at J, with 23 bases between. CDR3 size: 14 residues. CDR1 and CDR2 (germline): MNHNY, SVGAGI (reference sequence). This CDR3 is CATHSGGIFSGYTF. The CDR3 DNA sequence: TGTGCCACCCATTCGGGGGGGATTTTCTCGGGCTACACCTTC.

This clone was observed a few times. J is TRBJ2-7 and V is TRBV15; 8 nucleotides agree with TRBD1. Germline V gene lookup returns CDR1 LNHNV and CDR2 YYDKDF (reference sequence). This CDR3 comprises 14 residues. Trimming removed 5 bases from V and 4 bases from J; junction bases left unmatched: 7. The chain's CDR3 is CATSVRTGKYEQYF. In nucleotides, the CDR3 is TGTGCCACCAGCGTAAGGACAGGGAAATACGAGCAGTACTTC.

This chain links TRBV30 with TRBJ2-1; D may be TRBD1 (6 bases). The CDR3 sequence is 14 residues long. Between the trimmed V and J ends, which lost 0 bases and 5 bases, there was a span of 11 bases. CDR1 is GTSNPN, CDR2 SVGIG, per germline (reference sequence). CDR3 region: CAWSVGAPHNEQFF. CDR3 bases: TGTGCCTGGAGTGTGGGGGCCCCACACAATGAGCAGTTCTTC.

V and J are TRBV11-2 and TRBJ1-3; unclear D gene. Trimming pared 3 bases from V and 0 bases from J, leaving 12 bases between. Germline loops: CDR1 SGHAT, CDR2 FQNNGV. The CDR3 length is 16 residues. DNA for the CDR3: TGTGCCAGCAGCTTGATAAGACTTAGCTCTGGAAACACCATATATTTT. Its protein product is CASSLIRLSSGNTIYF.

This clone was counted a few times. The J gene is TRBJ2-3, the V gene TRBV5-1, with TRBD2 identical over 7 bases. CDR3 length equals 15 residues. In germline, CDR1 is SGHRS, CDR2 YFSETQ. With 4 bases clipped from V and 0 bases from J, the junction kept 5 bases outside the gene matches. CDR3 residues: CASSDISGSTDTQYF. The CDR3 nucleotides are TGCGCCAGCAGCGATATTAGCGGGAGCACAGATACGCAGTATTTT.

This clone was picked up a small number of times. The V and J genes are TRBV6-1 and TRBJ1-5; tentatively, D is TRBD1 (5 bases). Germline assignment: CDR1 MNHNS and CDR2 SASEGT. V was shortened by 2 bases and J by 3 bases, with 8 bases between the two germline ends. The CDR3 runs 14 residues. Here the CDR3 DNA reads TGTGCCAGCAGTGAACGGGGGGACAATCAGCCCCAGCATTTT. This codes for CASSERGDNQPQHF.

The rearrangement uses TRBV30 and TRBJ1-1; 7 bases map to TRBD1. CDR1 and CDR2 (germline): GTSNPN, SVGIG (reference sequence). The V segment lost 8 bases and the J segment 8 bases; nucleotides outside the gene matches: 14. This CDR3 is built from 13 residues. CDR3 sequence reads: CAHQTGPASEAFF. In DNA form, the CDR3 reads TGTGCCCACCAGACAGGGCCGGCATCCGAAGCTTTCTTT.

This clone came up once. V gene TRBV25-1 combines with J gene TRBJ2-2, with 7 bases identical to TRBD1. This CDR3 is built from 15 residues. CDR1 and CDR2 (germline): MGHDK, SYGVNS. J lost 2 bases, V lost 3 bases, and 3 bases had no gene match. The CDR3 is CASSEGQLNTGELFF. The CDR3 nucleotides are TGTGCCAGCAGTGAGGGACAGCTTAACACCGGGGAGCTGTTTTTT. Looking up the rest from reference TRBV25-1 and TRBJ2-2 gives the full variable domain: EADIYQTPRYLVIGTGKKITLECSQTMGHDKMYWYQQDPGMELHLIHYSYGVNSTEKGDLSSESTVSRIRTEHFPLTLESARPSHTSQYLCASSEGQLNTGELFFGEGSRLTVL.

The chain uses TRBV10-1 and TRBJ2-1; D gene ambiguous. Germline CDR1 is WNHNN and CDR2 is SYGVQD (reference sequence). Trimming cost V 4 bases and J 10 bases, with 11 bases left between them. The CDR3 runs to 12 residues. The CDR3 DNA sequence: TGCGCCAGCAGTGCCCCCGTAATGGAGCAGTTCTTC. Translation: CASSAPVMEQFF.

Notes on this clone: The identical CDR3 is also encoded by other nucleotide sequences in the sample. V gene TRBV5-6 combines with J gene TRBJ1-5; unclear D gene. Germline V gene lookup returns CDR1 SGHDT and CDR2 YYEEEE. V was shortened by 0 bases and J by 7 bases, with 11 bases between the two germline ends. The length of the CDR3 is 14 residues. The DNA of the CDR3 is TGTGCCAGCAGCTTGGTGGGAGATGACCAGCCCCAGCATTTT. It yields the protein CASSLVGDDQPQHF.

The V call is TRBV5-4, the J call TRBJ2-1; TRBD2 matches at 10 bases. V was pared by 1 base and J by 10 bases, with 8 bases of the junction left unmatched. CDR1 SGHNT and CDR2 YYREEE come from the germline V gene (reference sequence). The CDR3 runs to 15 residues. This CDR3 is CASSLLSGLASEQFF. As DNA, the CDR3 is TGTGCCAGCAGCTTGCTCTCGGGACTAGCGAGCGAGCAGTTCTTC.

The chain recombines TRBV12-5 with TRBJ1-2; 7 nucleotides agree with TRBD1. The CDR3 runs to 15 residues. V lost 2 bases, J lost 4 bases, and 7 bases stayed unmatched. Germline V gene data show CDR1 as LGHNT and CDR2 as FRNRAP. This chain's CDR3 is CASGLHSGQSYGYTF. For the CDR3, the DNA is TGTGCTAGTGGTTTGCATTCGGGACAGAGCTATGGCTACACCTTC.

This rearrangement joins TRBV6-5 to TRBJ1-1; D not certain. Germline CDR1 and CDR2: MNHEY and SVGAGI. The CDR3 is 14 amino acids. V lost 5 bases, J lost 4 bases, and 14 bases lay in between. The CDR3 here is CASSDYLGGTEAFF. The CDR3 coding sequence is TGTGCCAGCAGTGACTATTTGGGAGGCACTGAAGCTTTCTTT.

The rearrangement uses TRBV7-2 and TRBJ2-7; D ambiguous. V dropped 4 bases and J dropped 4 bases, with 17 bases sitting between them. Germline CDR1 SGHTA, CDR2 FQGNSA. CDR3 length: 15 residues. The CDR3 loop reads CASSSQPLGGYEQYF. DNA of the CDR3: TGTGCCAGCAGCTCCCAGCCCCTTGGCGGTTACGAGCAGTACTTC. Based on the CDR3 plus reference TRBV7-2 and TRBJ2-7, the full variable domain is GAGVSQSPSNKVTEKGKDVELRCDPISGHTALYWYRQSLGQGLEFLIYFQGNSAPDKSGLPSDRFSAERTGGSVSTLTIQRTQQEDSAVYLCASSSQPLGGYEQYFGPGTRLTVT.

This rearrangement joins TRBV5-1 to TRBJ1-1; D uncertain. Per the germline V gene, CDR1 is SGHRS and CDR2 is YFSETQ. V was shortened by 5 bases and J by 5 bases, with 13 bases between the two germline ends. This CDR3 has 13 amino acids. In nucleotides, the CDR3 is TGCGCCAGCAGTTCCCGCGGTCGAACTGAAGCTTTCTTT. Amino acids: CASSSRGRTEAFF.

This sequence joins TRBV14 and TRBJ2-1; 12 bases align to TRBD2. The CDR3 extends over 20 amino acids. Trimming took 0 bases from V and 1 from J; bases not matched to a gene: 10. Germline CDR1 reads SGHDN; CDR2 reads FVKESK. The CDR3 sequence is CASSQDLDLAGGHSYNEQFF. Written as DNA, the CDR3 is TGTGCCAGCAGCCAAGATCTGGATCTAGCGGGGGGGCATTCCTACAATGAGCAGTTCTTC.

The chain is built from TRBV27 and TRBJ2-7, with 8 bases lining up with TRBD1. The V and J ends lost 6 bases and 4 bases, in that order; junction bases with no gene match: 8. Germline V gene sequence: CDR1 MNHEY, CDR2 SMNVEV (reference sequence). The CDR3 is made up of 14 amino acids. The CDR3, as DNA: TGTGCCAGCAGCTATGGACAGGGTGTTTACGAGCAGTACTTC. Translated, it gives CASSYGQGVYEQYF.